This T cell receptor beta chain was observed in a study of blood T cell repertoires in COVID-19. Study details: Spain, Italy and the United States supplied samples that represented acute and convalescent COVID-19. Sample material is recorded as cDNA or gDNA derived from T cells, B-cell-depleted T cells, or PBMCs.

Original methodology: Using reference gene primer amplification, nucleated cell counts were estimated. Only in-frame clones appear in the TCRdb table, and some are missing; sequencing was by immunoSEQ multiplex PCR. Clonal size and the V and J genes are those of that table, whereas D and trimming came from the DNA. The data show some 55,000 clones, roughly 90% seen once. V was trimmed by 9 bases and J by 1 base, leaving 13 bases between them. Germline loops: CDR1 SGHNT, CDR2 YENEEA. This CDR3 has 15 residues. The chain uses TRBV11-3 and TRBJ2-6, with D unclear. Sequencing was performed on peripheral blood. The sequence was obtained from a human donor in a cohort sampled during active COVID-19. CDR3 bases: TGTGCCAGAAATACGTCCCTATCTGGGGCCAACGTCCTGACTTTC. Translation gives CARNTSLSGANVLTF.